A selection of T cell receptor beta chains follows, all from one sample in a study of vaccination effects on CD4 cells after COVID-19. Antigen specificity for these receptors is unknown. Measured with immunoSEQ multiplex PCR; TCRdb has only the in-frame clones, and not every one. The sample records about 30,000 clones, 65% being singletons. The material was CD4+ T cells from PBMCs cultured without peptide, obtained before COVID-19 vaccination. The origin of the receptors is a human donor who received a COVID-19 vaccine. Each CDR3 is given with its conserved first and last residue. The order of the fields is J gene, clone size, D gene, V gene, CDR3 DNA, CDR3 protein. A D gene is named only where the DNA matches it firmly. Not every row has a clone size; where given, it reads once, few, many or a size class.

>TRBJ2-7|NA|NA|TRBV18
TGTGCCAGCTCATTCTCCGGGACCGTCTCCTACGAGCAGTACTTC
CASSFSGTVSYEQYF
>TRBJ2-7|NA|TRBD1|TRBV12-3/TRBV12-4
TGTGCCAGCAGTCGGGACAGGGTAGGAGAGCAGTACTTC
CASSRDRVGEQYF
>TRBJ2-1|NA|TRBD1|TRBV5-1
TGCGCCAGCAGCCGCGGACAGGGGGCGGAGGGCGAGCAGTTCTTC
CASSRGQGAEGEQFF
>TRBJ2-7|few|NA|TRBV5-6
TGTGCCAGCAGCCTGCGCGGGGCGGAACAGTACTTC
CASSLRGAEQYF
>TRBJ2-7|NA|NA|TRBV6-6
TGTGCCAGCAGTTATTCCCCCAGCGGGCCCTACGAGCAGTACTTC
CASSYSPSGPYEQYF
>TRBJ2-5|few|NA|TRBV7-6
TGTGCCAGCACCCCACGGCGGGGGCCCGCCAGAGAGACCCAGTACTTC
CASTPRRGPARETQYF
>TRBJ2-5|NA|NA|TRBV6-4
TGTGCCAGCAGTGACCAGGGTGTCCAAGAGACCCAGTACTTC
CASSDQGVQETQYF
>TRBJ2-1|few|TRBD2|TRBV15
TGTGCCACCAGGATAGAGCGAGCGGGGACCTCCTACAATGAGCAGTTCTTC
CATRIERAGTSYNEQFF
>TRBJ2-5|NA|NA|TRBV5-1
TGCGCCAGCAGCTTTAGTGGGGATAGGCAAGAGACCCAGTACTTC
CASSFSGDRQETQYF
>TRBJ2-2|NA|NA|TRBV5-1
TGCGCCAGCAGCTTGGGGTCGGTGAACACCGGGGAGCTGTTTTTT
CASSLGSVNTGELFF
>TRBJ2-1|few|TRBD1|TRBV2
TGTGCCAGCAGCCGGAGTCAGGACAGGGGCTACAATGAGCAGTTCTTC
CASSRSQDRGYNEQFF
>TRBJ2-2|NA|NA|TRBV6-5
TGTGCCAGCAGTTCACCCCGTAACGGGGGCACCGGGGAGCTGTTTTTT
CASSSPRNGGTGELFF
>TRBJ2-7|once|NA|TRBV6-5
TGTGCCAGCGGGAGACAGGTGGGGCCCTACGAGCAGTACTTC
CASGRQVGPYEQYF
>TRBJ2-2|NA|TRBD2|TRBV15
TGTGCCACCAGCAGAGTGCTTGGACTAGCGGGAGGGCCGTGGACCGGGGAGCTGTTTTTT
CATSRVLGLAGGPWTGELFF
>TRBJ2-1|once|TRBD2|TRBV11-3
TGTGCCAGCAGCTTGACTAGCGGTCAGAGCTCCTACAATGAGCAGTTCTTC
CASSLTSGQSSYNEQFF
>TRBJ1-6|NA|NA|TRBV7-9
TGTGCCAGCAGCTTAGATGGTTATAATTCACCCCTCCACTTT
CASSLDGYNSPLHF
>TRBJ2-1|NA|TRBD2|TRBV7-9
TGTGCCAGCAGCTTAACTAGCGGGAGTCGGCTTGAGCAGTTCTTC
CASSLTSGSRLEQFF
>TRBJ2-7|NA|TRBD2|TRBV4-1
TGCGCCAGCAGCCGGAGGACGGGAGGGGACTACGAGCAGTACTTC
CASSRRTGGDYEQYF
>TRBJ2-1|once|NA|TRBV19
TGTGCCAGTAGTATATGGGGGGAGGAGCAGTTCTTC
CASSIWGEEQFF
>TRBJ1-6|NA|TRBD1|TRBV6-6
TGTGCCAGCAGCCAACAACCGGGACAGGGCGCGAGCTCCTATAATTCACCCCTCCACTTT
CASSQQPGQGASSYNSPLHF
>TRBJ1-2|once|NA|TRBV30
TGTGCCTGGAGTGTGGGCATTAGCTATGGCTACACCTTC
CAWSVGISYGYTF
>TRBJ2-1|NA|TRBD2|TRBV5-1
TGCGCCAGCAGCCTAGCGGAACGGAGCTCCTACAATGAGCAGTTCTTC
CASSLAERSSYNEQFF
>TRBJ2-1|few|TRBD2|TRBV7-7
TGTGCCAGCAGCCCCCAGACTAGCGGGAGGCCGTCGGCCTACAATGAGCAGTTCTTC
CASSPQTSGRPSAYNEQFF
>TRBJ2-7|NA|TRBD1|TRBV9
TGTGCCAGCAGCGAGGGGACAGGGGCCTACGAGCAGTACTTC
CASSEGTGAYEQYF
>TRBJ1-2|NA|NA|TRBV12-3/TRBV12-4
TGTGCCAGCAGTTTGGACAACTATGGCTACACCTTC
CASSLDNYGYTF
>TRBJ2-1|few|NA|TRBV25-1
TGTGCCAGCAGTGAAATTGAGGGTAGTGAGCAGTTCTTC
CASSEIEGSEQFF
>TRBJ1-1|NA|TRBD1|TRBV7-9
TGTGCCAGCAGCCCCCGTGGGCAGGGGGACACTGAAGCTTTCTTT
CASSPRGQGDTEAFF
>TRBJ1-2|NA|NA|TRBV10-1
TGCGCCAGCAGTGAGGGGGTCGACTATGGCTACACCTTC
CASSEGVDYGYTF
>TRBJ1-1|NA|NA|TRBV21-1
TGTGCCAGCAGCAAAGGCCATGACAGGGTCGGAAACACTGAAGCTTTCTTT
CASSKGHDRVGNTEAFF
>TRBJ2-3|few|TRBD2|TRBV29-1
TGCAGCGTTGAGGTCGGGAGGGCAGATACGCAGTATTTT
CSVEVGRADTQYF
>TRBJ1-2|NA|TRBD1|TRBV13
TGTGCCAGCAGCTTATTTGAACAGGGGCCGACCTATGGCTACACCTTC
CASSLFEQGPTYGYTF
>TRBJ2-3|NA|TRBD2|TRBV7-9
TGTGCCAGCAGCTCGACAGGACTAGCGGGAGGAGATACGCAGTATTTT
CASSSTGLAGGDTQYF
>TRBJ2-7|NA|NA|TRBV18
TGTGCCAGCTCACCAAGACCCGACTCCTACGAGCAGTACTTC
CASSPRPDSYEQYF
>TRBJ2-3|NA|NA|TRBV21-1
TGTGCCAGCAGCAAGTCGAATCCCACAGATACGCAGTATTTT
CASSKSNPTDTQYF
>TRBJ2-5|NA|TRBD1|TRBV5-1
TGCGCCAGCAGCCCCGGTACCGTAACAGGGGAAGAGACCCAGTACTTC
CASSPGTVTGEETQYF
>TRBJ2-6|NA|NA|TRBV19
TGTGCCAGTAGTCAATCTGGGGCCAACGTCCTGACTTTC
CASSQSGANVLTF
>TRBJ2-3|once|TRBD2|TRBV5-1
TGCGCCAGCAGCCCCTCCACTAGCGGGATCACAGATACGCAGTATTTT
CASSPSTSGITDTQYF
>TRBJ1-1|NA|TRBD1|TRBV5-1
TGCGCCAGCAGTTGGGGACAGGGATTGAACACTGAAGCTTTCTTT
CASSWGQGLNTEAFF
>TRBJ2-5|NA|TRBD2|TRBV30
TGTGCCTGGAGTGGGACTAGTCAGGAGACCCAGTACTTC
CAWSGTSQETQYF
>TRBJ1-2|few|TRBD1|TRBV19
TGTGCCAGTACCACCTCGACAGGGACCTATGGCTACACCTTC
CASTTSTGTYGYTF
>TRBJ2-1|NA|NA|TRBV6-5
TGTGCCAGCAGTTACCGTGGCGGGGAACGGGAGCAGTTCTTC
CASSYRGGEREQFF
>TRBJ2-7|NA|NA|TRBV5-6
TGTGCCAGCAGCTTAATTGGGTTTACCTACGAGCAGTACTTC
CASSLIGFTYEQYF
>TRBJ2-5|NA|TRBD2|TRBV10-2
TGCGCCAGCAGTGATACTAGCGGGGGGGAGGAGACCCAGTACTTC
CASSDTSGGEETQYF
>TRBJ2-3|few|NA|TRBV29-1
TGCAGCGTTGGGAGCGGGTCTAGCACAGATACGCAGTATTTT
CSVGSGSSTDTQYF
>TRBJ1-5|NA|TRBD1|TRBV24-1
TGTGCCACCAGTGAGACAGGGGGCACTCAGCCCCAGCATTTT
CATSETGGTQPQHF
>TRBJ1-1|NA|NA|TRBV7-9
TGTGCCAGCAGGTCGTCGCAGGCTGAAGCTTTCTTT
CASRSSQAEAFF
>TRBJ2-2|NA|TRBD2|TRBV2
TGTGCCAGCGTACTGGAGGCGGGAGGGGTCACCGGGGAGCTGTTTTTT
CASVLEAGGVTGELFF
>TRBJ1-1|NA|NA|TRBV2
TGTGCCAGCACGGTCAAGGGGGATAACACTGAAGCTTTCTTT
CASTVKGDNTEAFF